Given below is one T cell receptor (beta chain) in context. Antigen: not known. This sample's treatment: some 20 received Ad26.COV2.S at low or high dose, single or two shots; 5 received placebo; per-sample allocation not given. Samples came from day 63 after the first vaccine or placebo injection. Adults aged 18-55 years in Boston included the donor. Measured with immunoSEQ multiplex PCR; TCRdb has only the in-frame clones, and not every one. The sample lists 350,000 to 500,000 clones, roughly 88% occurring once. This sample was taken from a study of Ad26.COV2.S vaccination and SARS-CoV-2 variants. Overall study findings and caveats: People given the vaccine had a wider spike-specific TCR breadth than placebo recipients did. Comparability of non-spike TCR breadth was observed across vaccine and placebo recipients.

The sequenced sample was peripheral blood, obtained in a trial of Ad26.COV2.S vaccine versus placebo. This receptor was obtained from a person aged 18-60 years who received the Ad26.COV2.S COVID-19 vaccine or a placebo.

CDR3: CASSLERGGNEQFF. The CDR3 DNA reads as TGTGCCAGCAGTTTGGAGCGGGGGGGTAATGAGCAGTTCTTC. J is TRBJ2-1 and V is TRBV28; TRBD2 aligns across 10 bases. Germline CDR1 MDHEN, CDR2 SYDVKM. The trim removed 3 bases at V and 7 bases at J, leaving 3 bases unmatched. This CDR3 contains 14 residues.